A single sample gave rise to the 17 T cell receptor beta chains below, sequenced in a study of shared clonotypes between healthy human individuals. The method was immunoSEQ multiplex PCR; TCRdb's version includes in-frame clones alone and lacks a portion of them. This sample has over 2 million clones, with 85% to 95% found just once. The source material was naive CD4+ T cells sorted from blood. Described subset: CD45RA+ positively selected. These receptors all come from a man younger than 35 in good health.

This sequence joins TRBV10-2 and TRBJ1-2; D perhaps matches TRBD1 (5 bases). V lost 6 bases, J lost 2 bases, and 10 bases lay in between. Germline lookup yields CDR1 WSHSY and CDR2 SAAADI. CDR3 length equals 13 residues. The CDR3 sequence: CASRYRGNYGYTF. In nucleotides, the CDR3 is TGCGCCAGCAGATACCGGGGCAACTATGGCTACACCTTC.

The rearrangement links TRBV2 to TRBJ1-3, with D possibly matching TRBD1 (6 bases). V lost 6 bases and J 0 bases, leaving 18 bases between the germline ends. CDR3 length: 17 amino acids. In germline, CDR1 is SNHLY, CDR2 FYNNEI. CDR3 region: CASRPLQGMSSGNTIYF. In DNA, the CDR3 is TGTGCCAGCAGACCGTTACAGGGCATGAGCTCTGGAAACACCATATATTTT.

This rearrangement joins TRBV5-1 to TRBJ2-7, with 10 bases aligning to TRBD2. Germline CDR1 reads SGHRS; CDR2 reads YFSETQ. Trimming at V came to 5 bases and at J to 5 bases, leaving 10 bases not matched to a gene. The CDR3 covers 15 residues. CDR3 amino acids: CASRLLAGAGHEQYF. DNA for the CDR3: TGCGCCAGCAGACTCCTAGCGGGAGCGGGCCACGAGCAGTACTTC.

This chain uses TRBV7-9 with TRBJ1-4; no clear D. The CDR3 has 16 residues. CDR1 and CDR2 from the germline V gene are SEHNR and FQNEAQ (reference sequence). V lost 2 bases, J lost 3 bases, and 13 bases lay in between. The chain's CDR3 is CASSLHALAANEKLFF. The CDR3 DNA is TGTGCCAGCAGCTTACACGCGCTCGCGGCTAATGAAAAACTGTTTTTT.

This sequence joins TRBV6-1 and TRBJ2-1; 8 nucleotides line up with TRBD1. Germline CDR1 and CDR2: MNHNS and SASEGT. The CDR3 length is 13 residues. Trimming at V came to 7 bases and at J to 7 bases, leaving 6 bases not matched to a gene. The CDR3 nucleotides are TGTGCCAGCATTGAGACAGGGGCGAATGAGCAGTTCTTC. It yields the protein CASIETGANEQFF.

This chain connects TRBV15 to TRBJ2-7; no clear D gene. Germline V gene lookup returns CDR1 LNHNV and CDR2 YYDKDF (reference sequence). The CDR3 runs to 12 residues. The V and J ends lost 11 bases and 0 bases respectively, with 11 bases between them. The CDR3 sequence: CASGPSSYEQYF. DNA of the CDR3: TGTGCCTCCGGGCCGAGCTCCTACGAGCAGTACTTC.

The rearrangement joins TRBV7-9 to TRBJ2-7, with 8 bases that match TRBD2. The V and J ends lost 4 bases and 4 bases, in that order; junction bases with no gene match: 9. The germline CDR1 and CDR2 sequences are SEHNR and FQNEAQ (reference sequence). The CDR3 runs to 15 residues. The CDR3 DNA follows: TGTGCCAGCAGCTCAGCCGGGACTAGACTTTACGAGCAGTACTTC. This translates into CASSSAGTRLYEQYF. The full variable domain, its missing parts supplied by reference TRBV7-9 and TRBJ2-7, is DTGVSQNPRHKITKRGQNVTFRCDPISEHNRLYWYRQTLGQGPEFLTYFQNEAQLEKSRLLSDRFSAERPKGSFSTLEIQRTEQGDSAMYLCASSSAGTRLYEQYFGPGTRLTVT.

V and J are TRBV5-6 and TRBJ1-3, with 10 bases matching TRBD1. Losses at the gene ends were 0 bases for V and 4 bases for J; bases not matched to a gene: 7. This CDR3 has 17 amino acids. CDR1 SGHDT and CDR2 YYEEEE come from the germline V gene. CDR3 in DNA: TGTGCCAGCAGCTTGGAGGGACAGGGGTTACCGGGAAACACCATATATTTT. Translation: CASSLEGQGLPGNTIYF.

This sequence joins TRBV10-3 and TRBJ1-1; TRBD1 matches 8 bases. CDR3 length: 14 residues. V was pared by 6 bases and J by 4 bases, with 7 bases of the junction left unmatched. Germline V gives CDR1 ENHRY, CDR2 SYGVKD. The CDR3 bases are TGTGCCATCAGCCCAACAGGGGGAAGCACTGAAGCTTTCTTT. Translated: CAISPTGGSTEAFF.

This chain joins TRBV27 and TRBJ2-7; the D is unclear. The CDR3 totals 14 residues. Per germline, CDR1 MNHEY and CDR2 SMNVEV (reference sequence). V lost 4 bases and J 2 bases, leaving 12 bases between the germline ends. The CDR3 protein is CASSYETGPYEQYF. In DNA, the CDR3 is TGTGCCAGCAGTTACGAGACTGGGCCCTACGAGCAGTACTTC.

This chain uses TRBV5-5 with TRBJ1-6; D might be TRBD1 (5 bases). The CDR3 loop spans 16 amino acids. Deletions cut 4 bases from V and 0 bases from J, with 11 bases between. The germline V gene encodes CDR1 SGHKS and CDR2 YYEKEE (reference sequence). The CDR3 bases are TGTGCCAGCAGCCGGACACGCAGCTCCTATAATTCACCCCTCCACTTT. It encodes CASSRTRSSYNSPLHF.

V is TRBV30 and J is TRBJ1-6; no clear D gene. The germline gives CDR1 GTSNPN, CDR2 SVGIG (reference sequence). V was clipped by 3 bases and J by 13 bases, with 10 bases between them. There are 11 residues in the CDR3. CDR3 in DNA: TGTGCCTGGAGGCACACAAATCCCCTCCACTTT. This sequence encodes CAWRHTNPLHF.

The CDR3 loop is CASSLIRTGRSNYGYTF. DNA for the CDR3: TGTGCCAGCAGCTTGATCCGGACAGGGCGTTCTAACTATGGCTACACCTTC. This sequence joins TRBV7-9 and TRBJ1-2; 8 nucleotides match TRBD1. The CDR3 sequence is 17 residues long. Trimming removed 3 bases from V and 0 bases from J; junction bases left unmatched: 9. The germline V gene has CDR1 SEHNR and CDR2 FQNEAQ (reference sequence). The complete variable domain, with remaining parts taken from reference TRBV7-9 and TRBJ1-2, reads DTGVSQNPRHKITKRGQNVTFRCDPISEHNRLYWYRQTLGQGPEFLTYFQNEAQLEKSRLLSDRFSAERPKGSFSTLEIQRTEQGDSAMYLCASSLIRTGRSNYGYTFGSGTRLTVV.

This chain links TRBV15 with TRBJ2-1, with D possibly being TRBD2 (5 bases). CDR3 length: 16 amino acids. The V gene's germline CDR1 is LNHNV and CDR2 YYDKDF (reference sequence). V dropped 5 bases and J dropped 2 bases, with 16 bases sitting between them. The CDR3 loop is CATSRTRSVAYNEQFF. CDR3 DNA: TGTGCCACCAGCCGGACTCGTTCTGTCGCCTACAATGAGCAGTTCTTC. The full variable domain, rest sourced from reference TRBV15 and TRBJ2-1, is DAMVIQNPRYQVTQFGKPVTLSCSQTLNHNVMYWYQQKSSQAPKLLFHYYDKDFNNEADTPDNFQSRRPNTSFCFLDIRSPGLGDTAMYLCATSRTRSVAYNEQFFGPGTRLTVL.

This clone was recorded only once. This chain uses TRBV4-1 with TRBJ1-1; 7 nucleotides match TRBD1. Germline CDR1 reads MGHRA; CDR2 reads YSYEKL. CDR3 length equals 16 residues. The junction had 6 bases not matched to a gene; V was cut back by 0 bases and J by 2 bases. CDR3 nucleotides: TGCGCCAGCAGCCAAGACTTATCAGGGGGTAACACTGAAGCTTTCTTT. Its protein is CASSQDLSGGNTEAFF.

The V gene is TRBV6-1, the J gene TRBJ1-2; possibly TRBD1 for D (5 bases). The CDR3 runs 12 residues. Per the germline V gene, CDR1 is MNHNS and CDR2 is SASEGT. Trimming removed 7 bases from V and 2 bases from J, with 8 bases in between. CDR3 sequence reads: CASMGLNYGYTF. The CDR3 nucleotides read TGTGCCAGCATGGGACTAAACTATGGCTACACCTTC.

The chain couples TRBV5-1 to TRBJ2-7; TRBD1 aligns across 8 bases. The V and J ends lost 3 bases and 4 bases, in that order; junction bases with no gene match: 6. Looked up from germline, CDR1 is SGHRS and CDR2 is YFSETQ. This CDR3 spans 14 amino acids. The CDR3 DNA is TGCGCCAGCAGCTCCACCGGGACAGGTTACGAGCAGTACTTC. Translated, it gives CASSSTGTGYEQYF.